This record concerns one T cell receptor beta chain sequence. The antigen is not known. V was cut by 4 bases and J by 8 bases, with 19 bases left in between. CDR1 SGHDT and CDR2 YYEEEE come from the germline V gene. This CDR3 has 15 amino acids. Assay: immunoSEQ multiplex PCR; the TCRdb copy retains only in-frame clones and omits some. The profile shows over 75,000 clones, roughly 90% of them singletons. This sample is drawn from a study of OX40 agonist ivuxolimab in advanced cancers. Whole-study context: At approximately 83% male, the cohort had a mean age of 60 years, ranging from about 20 to 90. Prior therapy, whether anti-PD-1, anti-PD-L1 or anti-CTLA-4, was allowed, and approximately 37% had some.

Study-wide results and limits: Patients who responded partially at 0.1-3.0 mg/kg showed clonal expansion ranking among the lowest. The study observed clonal expansion of CD4+ and CD8+ blood T cells by week 6 at 0.1 to 3.0 mg/kg.

The V call is TRBV5-6, the J call TRBJ2-1; D possibly matches TRBD1 or TRBD2 (5 bases each). The clonotype originates from an adult with an advanced solid tumor such as melanoma, head and neck, liver or kidney cancer. The input for sequencing was CD4+ or CD8+ T cells sorted from blood, taken in a trial of the OX40 agonist ivuxolimab. The CDR3, as DNA: TGTGCCAGCAGCCGAGACGGGACCTCCTGGGATGAGCAGTTCTTC. It encodes CASSRDGTSWDEQFF.